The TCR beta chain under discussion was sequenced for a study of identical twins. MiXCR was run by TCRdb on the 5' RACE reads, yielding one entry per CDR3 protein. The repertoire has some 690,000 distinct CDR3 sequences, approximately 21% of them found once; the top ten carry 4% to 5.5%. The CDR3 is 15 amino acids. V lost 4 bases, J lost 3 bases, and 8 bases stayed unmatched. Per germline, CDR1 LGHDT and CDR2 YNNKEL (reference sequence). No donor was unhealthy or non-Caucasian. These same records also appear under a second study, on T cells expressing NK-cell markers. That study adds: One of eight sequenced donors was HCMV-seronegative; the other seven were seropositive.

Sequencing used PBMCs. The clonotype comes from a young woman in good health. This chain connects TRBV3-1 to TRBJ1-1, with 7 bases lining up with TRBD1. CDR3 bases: TGTGCCAGCAGCCCCATCCCGGGACAGCACACTGAAGCTTTCTTT. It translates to CASSPIPGQHTEAFF.